This TCR beta chain was sequenced in a study of shared clonotypes between healthy human individuals. Here immunoSEQ multiplex PCR was the method, and the copy in TCRdb shows in-frame clones only, minus some. The sample contains around 2,000,000 clones, about 95% of which appear only once. Losses at the gene ends were 7 bases for V and 1 base for J; bases not matched to a gene: 14. The CDR3 runs to 17 residues. From germline, CDR1 is SNHLY and CDR2 FYNNEI. This TCR was recovered from a man between 18 and 29 years old in good health. The chain carries TRBV2 and TRBJ2-3; TRBD2 aligns across 7 bases. The source material was naive CD4+ T cells sorted from blood. Documented subset: CD45RA+ positively selected. The CDR3 DNA follows: TGTGCCAGCAAGCCGACCGGCCCTAGCGGACGCACAGATACGCAGTATTTT. This gives the protein CASKPTGPSGRTDTQYF.